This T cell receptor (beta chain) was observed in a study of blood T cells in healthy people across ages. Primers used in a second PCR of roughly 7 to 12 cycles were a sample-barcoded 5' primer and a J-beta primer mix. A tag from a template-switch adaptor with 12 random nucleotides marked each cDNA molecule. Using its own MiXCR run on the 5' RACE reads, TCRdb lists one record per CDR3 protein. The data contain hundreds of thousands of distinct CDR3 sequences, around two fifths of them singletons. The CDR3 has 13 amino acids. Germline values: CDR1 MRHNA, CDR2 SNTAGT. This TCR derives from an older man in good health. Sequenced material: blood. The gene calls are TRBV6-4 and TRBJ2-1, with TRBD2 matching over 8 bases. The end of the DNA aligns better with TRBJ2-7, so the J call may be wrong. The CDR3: CASTLISGREQYF. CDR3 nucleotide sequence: TGTGCCAGCACCCTAATAAGCGGGAGAGAGCAGTACTTC.